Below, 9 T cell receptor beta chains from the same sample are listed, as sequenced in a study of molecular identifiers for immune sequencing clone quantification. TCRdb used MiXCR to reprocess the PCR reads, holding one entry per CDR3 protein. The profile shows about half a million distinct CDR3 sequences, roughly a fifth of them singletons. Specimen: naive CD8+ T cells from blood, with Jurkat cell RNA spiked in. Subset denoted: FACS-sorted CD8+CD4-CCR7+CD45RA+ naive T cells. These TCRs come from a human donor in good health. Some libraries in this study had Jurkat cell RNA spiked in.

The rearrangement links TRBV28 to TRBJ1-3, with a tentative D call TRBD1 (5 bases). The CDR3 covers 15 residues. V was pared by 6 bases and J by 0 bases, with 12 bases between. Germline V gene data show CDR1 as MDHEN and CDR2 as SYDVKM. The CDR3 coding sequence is TGTGCCAGCAGCCGGGGCCCTAACTCTGGAAACACCATATATTTT. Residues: CASSRGPNSGNTIYF.

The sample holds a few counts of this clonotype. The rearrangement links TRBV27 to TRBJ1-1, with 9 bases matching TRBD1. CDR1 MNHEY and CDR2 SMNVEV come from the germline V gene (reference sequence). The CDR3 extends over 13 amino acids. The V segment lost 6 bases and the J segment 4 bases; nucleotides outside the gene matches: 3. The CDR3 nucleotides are TGTGCCAGCAGGGACAGGGGTGGCACTGAAGCTTTCTTT. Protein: CASRDRGGTEAFF.

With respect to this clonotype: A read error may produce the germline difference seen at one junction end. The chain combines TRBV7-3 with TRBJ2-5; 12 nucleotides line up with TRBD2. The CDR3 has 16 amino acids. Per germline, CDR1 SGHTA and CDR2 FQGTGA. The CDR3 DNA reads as TGTGCCAGCGGCTTCGGACTAGCGGGGACTGGAGAGACCCAGTACTTC. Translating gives CASGFGLAGTGETQYF.

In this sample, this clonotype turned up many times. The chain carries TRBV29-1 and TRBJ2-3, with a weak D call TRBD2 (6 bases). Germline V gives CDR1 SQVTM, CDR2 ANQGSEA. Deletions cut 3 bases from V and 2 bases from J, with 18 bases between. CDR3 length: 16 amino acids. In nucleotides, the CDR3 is TGCAGCGTTGACTTTCTGGCGACTAGAGCCACAGATACGCAGTATTTT. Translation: CSVDFLATRATDTQYF.

The CDR3 protein is CASSLSGGDWPKEQYF. The CDR3 nucleotides read TGTGCCAGCAGTTTATCGGGGGGGGACTGGCCGAAGGAGCAGTACTTC. The V gene is TRBV27, the J gene TRBJ2-7, with 7 bases matching TRBD2. The CDR3 covers 16 residues. V lost 0 bases, J lost 7 bases, and 12 bases stayed unmatched. The germline gives CDR1 MNHEY, CDR2 SMNVEV (reference sequence).

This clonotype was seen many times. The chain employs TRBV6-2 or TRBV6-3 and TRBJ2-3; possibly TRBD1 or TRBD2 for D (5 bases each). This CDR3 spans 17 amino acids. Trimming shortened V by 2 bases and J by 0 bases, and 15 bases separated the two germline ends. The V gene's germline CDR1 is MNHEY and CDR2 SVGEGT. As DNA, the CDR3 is TGTGCCAGCAGTTACGGGGACGACGCGCCTAGCACAGATACGCAGTATTTT. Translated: CASSYGDDAPSTDTQYF.

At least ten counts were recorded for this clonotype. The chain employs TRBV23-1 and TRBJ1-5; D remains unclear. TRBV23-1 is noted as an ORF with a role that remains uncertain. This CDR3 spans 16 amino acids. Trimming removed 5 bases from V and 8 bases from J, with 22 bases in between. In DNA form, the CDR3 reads TGCGCCAGCAGTATGTCGGCAGGAAGACCCTCGGAGCCCCAGCATTTT. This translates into CASSMSAGRPSEPQHF.

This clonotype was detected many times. CDR3 in DNA: TGTGCCAGCAGCTTATTTCTCACTAGCGAAGATACGCAGTATTTT. Amino acid sequence: CASSLFLTSEDTQYF. The J gene is TRBJ2-3, the V gene TRBV7-8; 7 bases are a match to TRBD2. The CDR3 covers 15 residues. From germline, CDR1 is SGHVS and CDR2 FQNEAQ. V gave up 2 bases and J gave up 5 bases; unmatched junction bases: 7.

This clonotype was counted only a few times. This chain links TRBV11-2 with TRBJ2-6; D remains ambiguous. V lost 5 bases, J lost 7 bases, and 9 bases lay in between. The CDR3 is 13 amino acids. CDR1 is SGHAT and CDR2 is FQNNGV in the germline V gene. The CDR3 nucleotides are TGTGCCAGCAGCACCCGACCTGCCAACGTCCTGACTTTC. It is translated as CASSTRPANVLTF.